Reported below is one TCR beta chain. This sample is part of a study of follicular helper T cells after annual influenza vaccination. As for the study in general: Sampling occurred days 0, 7 and 28 after each influenza vaccination.

TCRdb's table, derived via immunoSEQ multiplex PCR, lists solely in-frame clones and lacks some. The sample holds around 13,000 clones, around 80% seen once. Time point of the sample: 2014-2015 season, pre-vaccination. Trimming left V 4 bases short and J 6 bases short, with 11 bases between. The CDR3 spans 13 residues. Germline V lookup: CDR1 PRHDT, CDR2 FYEKMQ (reference sequence). The chain couples TRBV13 to TRBJ2-3; D call uncertain. Sequences were derived from CXCR5- memory CD4+ T cells sorted from blood, sampled on the day of influenza vaccination. The origin of this receptor is an adult who received the influenza vaccine. CDR3 nucleotides: TGTGCCAGCAGCTCATACGTTGACGATACGCAGTATTTT. It is translated as CASSSYVDDTQYF.